The clone carrying this T cell receptor beta chain was picked up many times. Its antigen remains unidentified. V was cut by 3 bases and J by 8 bases, with 10 bases left in between. The V gene's germline CDR1 is DFQATT and CDR2 SNEGSKA (reference sequence). This CDR3 spans 12 amino acids. The library came from three nested PCR rounds adapted from ARM-PCR protocols. From the multiplex PCR reads, TCRdb called clonotypes with MiXCR, one entry per CDR3 protein. The top ten clones hold roughly 18% of a sample with about 140,000 distinct CDR3 sequences, 66% of them seen once. This sample was included in a study of tumor and adjacent non-tumor tissue in lung cancer. Study results and limitations: Tumor repertoires had a smaller top 100 clone share than normal lung. Compared with tumor, normal lung showed significantly lower TCR diversity.

The template was RNA from unsorted bulk tissue. Chemotherapy-naive patients with new lung cancer underwent thoracic surgery in China, August–late 2014. The sequence was obtained from a man in his sixties with small cell lung cancer. The V and J genes are TRBV20-1 and TRBJ1-4, with D perhaps TRBD1 (5 bases). The material sequenced was lung tumor tissue. This CDR3 is CSASSRDEKLFF. The CDR3 DNA reads as TGCAGTGCTAGTTCCAGGGACGAAAAACTGTTTTTT.